This T cell receptor beta chain was identified in a study of cytomegalovirus exposure and HLA in healthy donors. Findings of the study overall: The study listed roughly 150 cytomegalovirus-associated TCR beta chains. In the analysis, some V segments, TRBV6-2 and TRBV6-3 included, were excluded as indistinguishable. Most TCR sequences were seen very rarely across donors, but some public TCRs occurred in many.

The germline V gene has CDR1 MNHEY and CDR2 SVGAGI. CDR3 length equals 16 residues. V was pared by 2 bases and J by 3 bases, with 6 bases of the junction left unmatched. A multiplex PCR was run with 60 Vbeta primers and 13 Jbeta primers. Produced via immunoSEQ multiplex PCR; TCRdb's table is partial and in-frame only. The profile covers 99,000 or so clones, with about 80% appearing a single time and around 8.4% taken by the ten largest. As to this clone: Its antigen is not identified.

All donors participated as healthy donors of bone marrow. The rearrangement joins TRBV6-5 to TRBJ2-1; 8 bases match TRBD2. This sequence originates from a middle-aged man in good health and CMV-seropositive. The specimen was PBMCs. The CDR3 DNA reads as TGTGCCAGCAGTTACGGGGGCGGGGGGTACTACAATGAGCAGTTCTTC. Its protein is CASSYGGGGYYNEQFF.